This T cell receptor (beta chain) was recovered during a study of regulatory T cells in long-lasting Graves disease. Study-wide findings and caveats: Under persistent disease, TRBV28, TRBJ1-2 and TRBJ2-5 were used preferentially.

In building TCR beta libraries, iRepertoire HTBI primers were used together with Arm-PCR of CDR3 regions. One entry per CDR3 protein results from TCRdb running MiXCR on the multiplex PCR reads. The sample shows 580,000 or so distinct CDR3 sequences, around 16% of them seen only once. The time point is: newly diagnosed GD, antithyroid drugs for less than 3 months. The TCR library used RNA extracted from PBMCs. This clonotype was observed many times. Its antigen is currently unknown. From germline, CDR1 is MDHEN and CDR2 SYDVKM. Deletions cut 3 bases from V and 4 bases from J, with 19 bases between. CDR3 length: 16 residues. The same sample was also studied in work on T cells in Graves' hyperthyroidism and ophthalmopathy. From that paper: TCR CDR3 regions were first amplified by RT-PCR with HTBI primers.

This TCR derives from a man aged 18 to 29 with Graves disease. The specimen comprised peripheral blood mononuclear cells (PBMCs), sampled at new diagnosis, from a patient treated with antithyroid drugs. The V and J genes are TRBV28 and TRBJ2-7; D is tentatively TRBD1 or TRBD2 (6 bases each). Here the CDR3 reads CASSFNVWGALYEQYF. As DNA, the CDR3 is TGTGCCAGCAGTTTTAACGTCTGGGGGGCGTTGTACGAGCAGTACTTC.